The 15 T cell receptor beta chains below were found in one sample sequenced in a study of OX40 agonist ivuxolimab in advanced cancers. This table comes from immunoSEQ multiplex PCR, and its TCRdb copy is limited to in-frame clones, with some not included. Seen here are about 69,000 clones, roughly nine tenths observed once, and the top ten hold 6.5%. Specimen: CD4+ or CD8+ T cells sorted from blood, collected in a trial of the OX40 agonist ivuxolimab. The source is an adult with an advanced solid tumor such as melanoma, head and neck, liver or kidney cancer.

The CDR3 here is CATHPAGGNSPLHF. In DNA form, the CDR3 reads TGTGCCACTCACCCGGCAGGGGGTAATTCACCCCTCCACTTT. The J gene is TRBJ1-6, the V gene TRBV5-6; 7 bases fit TRBD1. V trimming: 9 bases; J trimming: 6 bases; junction bases outside the gene matches: 9. This CDR3 has 14 amino acids. Per germline, CDR1 SGHDT and CDR2 YYEEEE.

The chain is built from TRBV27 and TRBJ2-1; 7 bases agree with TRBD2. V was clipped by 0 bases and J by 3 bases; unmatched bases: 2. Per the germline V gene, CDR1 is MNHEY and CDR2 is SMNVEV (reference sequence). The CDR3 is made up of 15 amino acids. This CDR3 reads CASSLSGGYYNEQFF. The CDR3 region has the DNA TGTGCCAGCAGTTTATCGGGAGGGTACTACAATGAGCAGTTCTTC.

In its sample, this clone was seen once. The CDR3: CASRDSRGETQYF. The CDR3 DNA is TGTGCCAGCCGGGACTCTAGAGGAGAGACCCAGTACTTC. J is TRBJ2-5 and V is TRBV6-6; possibly TRBD2 for D (6 bases). Germline V lookup: CDR1 MNHNY, CDR2 SVGAGI (reference sequence). The CDR3 is 13 amino acids. The V gene lost 8 bases and the J gene lost 4 bases, with 14 bases spanning the gap.

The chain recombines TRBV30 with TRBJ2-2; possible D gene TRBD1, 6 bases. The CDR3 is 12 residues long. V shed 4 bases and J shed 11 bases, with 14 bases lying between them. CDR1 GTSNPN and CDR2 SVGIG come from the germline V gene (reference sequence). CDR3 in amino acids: CAWNTGNPELFF. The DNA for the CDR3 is TGTGCCTGGAACACAGGGAACCCCGAGCTGTTTTTT.

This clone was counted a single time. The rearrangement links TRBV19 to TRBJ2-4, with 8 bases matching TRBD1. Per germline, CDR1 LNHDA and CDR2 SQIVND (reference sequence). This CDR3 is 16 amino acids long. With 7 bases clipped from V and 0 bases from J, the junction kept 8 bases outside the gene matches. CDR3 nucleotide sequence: TGTGCCAGTAATCAACAGGGGGTAGCAGCCAAAAACATTCAGTACTTC. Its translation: CASNQQGVAAKNIQYF.

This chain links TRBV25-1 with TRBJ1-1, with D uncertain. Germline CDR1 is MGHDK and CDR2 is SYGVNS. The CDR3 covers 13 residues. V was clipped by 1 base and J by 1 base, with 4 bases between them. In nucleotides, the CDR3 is TGTGCCAGCAGTGAATGGGGGAACACTGAAGCTTTCTTT. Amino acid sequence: CASSEWGNTEAFF.

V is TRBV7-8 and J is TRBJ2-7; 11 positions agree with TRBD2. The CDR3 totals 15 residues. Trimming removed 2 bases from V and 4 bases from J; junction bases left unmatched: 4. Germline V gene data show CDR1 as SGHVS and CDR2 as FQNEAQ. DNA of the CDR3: TGTGCCAGCAGCTTACTAGCGGGGGGACATTACGAGCAGTACTTC. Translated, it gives CASSLLAGGHYEQYF.

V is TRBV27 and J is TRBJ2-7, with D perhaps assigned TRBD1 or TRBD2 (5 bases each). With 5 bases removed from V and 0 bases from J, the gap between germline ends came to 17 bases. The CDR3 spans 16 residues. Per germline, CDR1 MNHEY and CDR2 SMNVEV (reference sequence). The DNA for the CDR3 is TGTGCCAGCAGTCCCCGGGACGGCATGCTCTCCTACGAGCAGTACTTC. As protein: CASSPRDGMLSYEQYF.

The chain's CDR3 is CASSFILVHEQYF. The CDR3 nucleotides are TGTGCCAGCAGTTTCATACTAGTGCACGAGCAGTACTTC. The V gene is TRBV6-5, the J gene TRBJ2-7; possibly TRBD2 for D (5 bases). V was cut by 4 bases and J by 5 bases, with 12 bases left in between. CDR3 length: 13 amino acids. Germline lookup yields CDR1 MNHEY and CDR2 SVGAGI.

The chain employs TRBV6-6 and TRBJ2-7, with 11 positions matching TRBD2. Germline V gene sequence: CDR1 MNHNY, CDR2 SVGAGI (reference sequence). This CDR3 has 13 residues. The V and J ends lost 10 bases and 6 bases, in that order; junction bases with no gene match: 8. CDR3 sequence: CATEGLAGGEQYF. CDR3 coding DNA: TGTGCCACTGAGGGGCTAGCGGGAGGCGAGCAGTACTTC.

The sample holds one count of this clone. CDR3 DNA sequence: TGTGCCAGCAGCTTAGGGGTCTACGACACTGAAGCTTTCTTT. Translated: CASSLGVYDTEAFF. V and J are TRBV7-6 and TRBJ1-1; no reliable D call. With 1 base removed from V and 3 bases from J, the gap between germline ends came to 9 bases. The CDR3 sequence is 14 residues long. From germline, CDR1 is SGHVS and CDR2 FNYEAQ.

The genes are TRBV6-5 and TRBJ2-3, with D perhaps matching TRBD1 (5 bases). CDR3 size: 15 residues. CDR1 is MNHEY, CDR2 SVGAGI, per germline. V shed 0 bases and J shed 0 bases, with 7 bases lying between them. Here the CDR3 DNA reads TGTGCCAGCAGTTACTCACAGGACAGCACAGATACGCAGTATTTT. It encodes CASSYSQDSTDTQYF.

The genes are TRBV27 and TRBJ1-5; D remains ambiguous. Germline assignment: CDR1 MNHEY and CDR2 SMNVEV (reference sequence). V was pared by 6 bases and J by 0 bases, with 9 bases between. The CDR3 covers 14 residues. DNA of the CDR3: TGTGCCAGCAGAGCGGGGTATAGCAATCAGCCCCAGCATTTT. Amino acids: CASRAGYSNQPQHF.

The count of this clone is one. The CDR3 loop is CAVRDRGHHEQYF. CDR3 coding DNA: TGTGCCGTCCGGGACAGGGGGCATCACGAGCAGTACTTC. This sequence joins TRBV5-4 and TRBJ2-7, with 12 bases aligning to TRBD1. The CDR3 extends over 13 amino acids. Germline-derived CDR1 and CDR2 are SGHNT and YYREEE (reference sequence). The V gene end was trimmed by 10 bases and the J gene end by 5 bases; junction bases not matched to a gene: 7.

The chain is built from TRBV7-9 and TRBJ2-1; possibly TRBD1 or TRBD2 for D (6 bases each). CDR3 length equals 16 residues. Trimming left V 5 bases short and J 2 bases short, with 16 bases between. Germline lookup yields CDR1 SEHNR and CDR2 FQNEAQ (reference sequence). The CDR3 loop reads CASSPTWGDTYNEQFF. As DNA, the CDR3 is TGTGCCAGCAGCCCAACCTGGGGGGACACCTACAATGAGCAGTTCTTC.